The entry below gives a single T cell receptor (beta chain) sequence along with its context. The antigen is unknown. A much more abundant neighbour one base away suggests this may be a read error. The source of the sample is a study of T cell repertoires in cytomegalovirus infection. On the study more broadly: Matching HLA type and CMV infection were both indicated by public TCR beta signatures.

TCRdb ran MiXCR on the reads and lists one entry per CDR3 protein. The repertoire has about 97,000 distinct CDR3 sequences, approximately 15% of them found once; the top ten carry approximately 7.6%. Study outcomes and limitations: CMV-specific TCR beta clonotypes restricted by HLA-C were the ones dominating the ex vivo response. Frequencies of public TCR beta families were cumulated, and this identified carriers of CMV plus the relevant HLA.

The CDR3 loop spans 19 amino acids. From germline, CDR1 is LNHDA and CDR2 SQIVND (reference sequence). The genes are TRBV19 and TRBJ1-5; TRBD1 is a possible D gene (5 bases). What was sequenced was PBMCs. This receptor was taken from a human donor in good health (CMV status not recorded). Some clones in this sample may be carry-over from other donors' samples. This CDR3 reads CASSGPGPGRSGSNQSQHF. For the CDR3, the DNA is TGTGCCAGTAGTGGCCCCGGCCCAGGGAGGTCGGGGAGCAATCAGTCCCAGCATTTT.